A single TCR beta chain is shown here with its context. This clone was recorded a few times. The antigen this receptor binds is unknown. Base qualities were left out, and no much larger clone turns up one base away. CDR1 and CDR2 are read off the germline V gene (reference sequence) as SEHNR and FQNEAQ. V is clipped by 8 bases and J by 4 bases, and the sequence between their germline boundaries is 9 bases long. From the cysteine through the phenylalanine, the CDR3 covers 13 amino acids. This entry keeps only the CDR3 DNA: 39 bases, framed from base 1. The cohort comprised 550 to 700 healthy bone marrow donors. At the time of sampling, every cohort member was nominally healthy, though immune exposures that went unrecorded were likely present. The donor tested CMV seropositive, placing the donor among the roughly 270 seropositive members of the cohort. A peripheral blood sample was collected from each donor, and TCR beta sequencing was performed on peripheral blood mononuclear cells. Genomic DNA was extracted from the blood cell samples with the Qiagen DNeasy Blood Extraction Kit.

This sample is drawn from a study of cytomegalovirus exposure and HLA in healthy donors (TCRdb year 2017). Study-wide context: In an earlier analysis of some 550 of the donors, 250 to 350 Gb of sequence data and just under 120 million unique TCR beta sequences from roughly 200 million T cells were reported. To predict cytomegalovirus infection status, the study combined high-throughput TCR immunosequencing, statistical association of individual TCRs with disease status, and machine learning. The number of donors typed differed by locus, with about 620-630 for A, B, C, DRB1 and DQB1, around 500 for DQA1, nearly 610 for DPA1, and about 450 for DPB1. A later genetic analysis took genome-wide SNP genotypes for about 65% of the roughly 670 donors and used that subset as a discovery cohort. Alongside the repertoire data, information on donor age, sex, ethnicity and CMV serostatus was compiled. Among roughly 400 genotyped donors of the cohort, an average of around 240,000 unique TCR beta nucleotide sequences were sequenced per donor, 15% to 20% of them non-productive. The study aimed to test whether cataloging public T cell receptors could reveal signatures of past pathogen exposure. In addition to the first cohort of 650 to 800 subjects, a separate validation cohort of about 120 different subjects was used. Rather than using new phenotypic data, the later analysis identified candidate immune exposures from TCR beta sequences and from how often those sequences occurred across donors. Of the roughly 400 genotyped donors, 81% were placed in the genetic ancestry cluster associated with self-reported Caucasian donors. Roughly 300 gigabases of sequencing data and around 87 million unique TCR sequences were included in an early release covering under 650 HLA-typed donors. All discovery cohort repertoires had been generated on a single sequencing platform. Four or five DR-DQ haplotypes were handled as single units for association and clustering because linkage in the cohort was strong. In an earlier analysis of more than 550 of the donors, high-throughput TCR beta sequencing was used to judge whether each TCR beta V gene segment behaved as functional or pseudogenic. In a later analysis, previously published TCR beta repertoires from 600 to 850 donors were re-analyzed and high-resolution HLA genotyping was added so that TCR occurrence patterns could be studied. Using immunosequencing, the study profiled T cell repertoires from roughly 650 subjects and related those repertoires to cytomegalovirus serostatus. Class I and class II HLA loci were covered by the typing at four-digit resolution.

Library method: the immunoSEQ multiplex PCR assay. For the multiplex PCR, a mixture combining 60 forward primers for TCR Vbeta segments and 13 reverse primers for TCR Jbeta segments was used. The CDR3 region of rearranged TCR beta genes was amplified from genomic DNA by a multiplex PCR assay. On the Illumina HiSeq System, the amplified TCR beta libraries were sequenced as 87-base-pair reads. The original methods were these. Across the 670 or so repertoires, a later analysis counted 75 million to 90 million unique TCR beta chains, roughly 11 million of which were shared by at least two donors. A nearest-neighbor algorithm error-corrected the raw reads and collapsed the reads into unique sequences, merging closely related sequences to remove PCR and sequencing errors. CDR3 sequences were aligned to IMGT reference sequences to assign V, D and J gene segments. For a sequence to be retained, at least a six-nucleotide match to both a V gene segment and a J gene segment was required. Rearrangements were called productive when the CDR3 lacked stop codons and stayed in frame with V and J; all others were non-productive. Following IMGT convention, CDR3 was defined as the stretch from the second conserved V-encoded cysteine to the conserved J-encoded phenylalanine. The earlier analysis of about 620 of the donors excluded sequences that lacked an unambiguous match to a single V gene segment. In an earlier analysis of approximately 590 of the donors, a V segment was called functional when productive rearrangements were above 56.7%, and segregating when the standard deviation between donors exceeded 5%. A statistical classification framework was developed to diagnose cytomegalovirus status using the catalog of TCR beta chain sequences. In a later analysis, TCR nucleotide sequences were compared against IMGT/GENE-DB human TR gene sequences so that V and J genes could be assigned. A later analysis assigned CDR3 sequences and most-parsimonious VDJ recombination scenarios with the TCRdist pipeline. In a later analysis, each TCR beta chain was defined by its CDR3 amino acid sequence together with its V-gene family, and reads lacking a unique V-gene family were excluded. In a later analysis, fewer than 650 highly shared, low-generation-probability nucleotide sequences were removed to address suspected cross-contamination and a sequencing artifact. In a later analysis, a clonal expansion index for each public chain was calculated from normalized within-repertoire ranks of inferred template counts. A later analysis computed generation probabilities with a VDJ recombination model fitted to out-of-frame rearrangements, and checked the results against IGoR. In a later analysis, hypergeometric tests were used to score TCR-TCR, TCR-HLA and TCR-CMV co-occurrence, with a repertoire-size bias correction applied to TCR pairs. In a later analysis, false discovery rates were estimated by permuting HLA or CMV assignments 20 times. A later analysis grouped co-occurring TCRs with DBSCAN, adding TCRdist sequence similarity when clustering within HLA-allele-positive subsets. Repertoires with fewer than 30,000 or more than 120,000 public chains, plus five repertoires with anomalous nucleotide sharing, were excluded from co-occurrence clustering. TCRdb obtained this table from immuneACCESS and retained in-frame rearrangements with V and J assigned. These tables miss some clones; where compared with another copy, unresolved V genes account for less than half of the shortfall, and the remainder is unexplained. The DNA gave D and trimming, while V, J and clone size come from that table. This sample has about 160,000 clones in its table, and roughly 80% of those were observed once. The ten top clones hold roughly 7.6% of the sample.

Overall study outcomes, separate from this receptor: The study gave a list of roughly 150 TCR beta chains associated with cytomegalovirus. A later genetic analysis reported fewer N-insertions in productive TCRs among donors in an Asian-associated ancestry cluster than the approximately 670-donor mean. The only immune exposure information available for the cohort was CMV serostatus. At a false discovery rate of 0.05, a later analysis linked around 17,000 TCR beta sequences to specific HLA alleles. The sequencing pipeline was judged likely to have produced a cluster of highly shared sequence variants as a technical artifact. In a later analysis, HLA-associated TCR beta chains were found to be more clonally expanded and to have lower generation probabilities than equally common non-associated chains. A further reported finding was that TCR beta sequences accurately predicted the HLA-A and HLA-B alleles for most subjects in the first cohort. Some IMGT-functional V segments, including TRBV6-2 and TRBV6-3, could not be distinguished by the 87-base-pair reads and were therefore excluded. In a later analysis, most CMV-associated TCR beta chains were found to appear HLA-restricted, with HLA associations seemingly driven largely by CMV exposure. V-gene and J-gene trimming of TCR beta chains was associated with a missense DCLRE1C variant in a later genetic analysis, and the association was replicated in an independent cohort. Several of the top co-occurrence clusters appeared to be linked to parvovirus B19, influenza, CMV and Epstein-Barr virus, according to a later analysis. In a later analysis, the rate of TCR association differed among HLA loci, with DRB1 alleles having the most associated TCRs and HLA-C alleles having the fewest. In vitro tests confirmed that a few of the cytomegalovirus-associated TCR beta chains recognize cytomegalovirus antigens. Because some donors lacked HLA typing at each locus, the association tests relied only on the typed subset. About 17 rarely observed V segments, including chromosome 9 orphons, were excluded from the earlier analysis of a few hundred of the donors because counts were too low. Correlated functional status among segregating V segments might reflect linkage disequilibrium, but an unknown experimental factor could not be ruled out. The cohort was sequenced for TCR beta chains only, and without alpha or paired-chain data the features that could be detected were limited. When HLA alleles, especially DR and DQ, strongly co-occurred, attributing TCR associations to individual alleles was difficult. In an earlier analysis of some 640 of the donors, most TCR beta V segments were observed in productive rearrangements about 87% or about 30% of the time, broadly matching IMGT annotations. The classifier was reported to diagnose cytomegalovirus status with high specificity and sensitivity in both the original cohort and the validation cohort. The presence/absence analyses assumed that sequencing depth was roughly uniform across donors, and that assumption may not be true. Across donors, most TCR sequences were observed very rarely, whereas some public TCRs were present in many individuals. It was suggested by the authors that the approach could potentially be generalized to other disease states and immunological phenotypes.

Sequenced material: PBMCs. This sequence uses TRBV7-9 and TRBJ2-6; a tentative D match to TRBD2 spans 5 bases. The receptor comes from a woman aged 30 to 39 in good health and CMV-seropositive. The DNA sequence is TGTGCCAGCGGTAGGAGGGGGGCCAACGTCCTGACTTTC. It specifies CASGRRGANVLTF.